This T cell receptor beta chain appears in the sequencing data of a study of CD8 T cells in ankylosing spondylitis. Study-level findings and limits: Within peripheral blood, clones linked to disease were CD8+ and relatively rare. Existing reports had already noted some motif variants in reactive arthritis synovial fluid and blood. The study identified a TCR beta motif of about eight highly homologous variants that appeared characteristic of ankylosing spondylitis blood.

V was clipped by 2 bases and J by 3 bases; unmatched bases: 10. CDR1 and CDR2 (germline): SGHRS, YFSETQ. The length of the CDR3 is 16 residues. TCRdb fed the 5' RACE reads into MiXCR, producing one record per CDR3 protein. The table lists approximately 300,000 distinct CDR3 sequences, roughly 8% of them singletons. About this clonotype itself: Its specificity is unknown.

The TCR comes from a male donor with ankylosing spondylitis. V is TRBV5-1 and J is TRBJ1-1; TRBD1 aligns across 7 bases. The sample consisted of blood, either unsorted or a sorted T cell fraction (not recorded which). The CDR3 reads CASSFRQGIGDTEAFF. For the CDR3, the DNA is TGCGCCAGCAGCTTCCGACAGGGTATAGGGGACACTGAAGCTTTCTTT. The complete variable domain, with remaining parts taken from reference TRBV5-1 and TRBJ1-1, reads KAGVTQTPRYLIKTRGQQVTLSCSPISGHRSVSWYQQTPGQGLQFLFEYFSETQRNKGNFPGRFSGRQFSNSRSEMNVSTLELGDSALYLCASSFRQGIGDTEAFFGQGTRLTVV.